The T cell receptor (beta chain) described here comes from a study of blood T cell repertoires in COVID-19. The protocol was immunoSEQ multiplex PCR, while the TCRdb copy is restricted to in-frame clones and leaves out a portion. The repertoire includes about 40,000 clones, 80% of them detected once, and roughly 35% sits in the top ten. Trimming took off 2 bases at V and 8 bases at J, with 16 bases between the two ends. Looked up from germline, CDR1 is KGHSH and CDR2 is LQKENI. This CDR3 has 16 amino acids. Sequencing input: peripheral blood. The chain joins TRBV18 to TRBJ1-6; no clear D gene. The sequence came from a man older than 75 with active or convalescent COVID-19. For the CDR3, the DNA is TGTGCCAGCTCACCAACTGACCCCCTCGGAGATTCACCCCTCCACTTT. Translation gives CASSPTDPLGDSPLHF.